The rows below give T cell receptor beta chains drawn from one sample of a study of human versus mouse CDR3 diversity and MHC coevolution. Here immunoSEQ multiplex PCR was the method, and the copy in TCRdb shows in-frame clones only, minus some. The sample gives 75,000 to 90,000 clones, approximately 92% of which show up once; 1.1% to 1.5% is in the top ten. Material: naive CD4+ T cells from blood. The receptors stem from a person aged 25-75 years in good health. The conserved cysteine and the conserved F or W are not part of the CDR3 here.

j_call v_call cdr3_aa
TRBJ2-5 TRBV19 ASSIWGAGGSETQY
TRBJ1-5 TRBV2 ASRGLNRQPQH
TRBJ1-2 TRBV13 ASSSQIDGQGAGGYT
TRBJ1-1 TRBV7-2 ASSLELNLNTEAF
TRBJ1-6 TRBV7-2 ASSPQGNSPLH
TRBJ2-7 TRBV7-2 ASSFVRDSYEQY
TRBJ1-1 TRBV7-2 ASSPSRSTEAF
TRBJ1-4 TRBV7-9 ASTIRPPGEKLF
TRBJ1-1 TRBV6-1 ASSSGTGGGVAF
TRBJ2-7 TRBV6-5 ASSSDRTEQY
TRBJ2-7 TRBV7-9 ASSLRADPYEQY
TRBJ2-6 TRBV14 ASSRSVSSGANVLT
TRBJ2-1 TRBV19 ASSIKGQGYNEQF
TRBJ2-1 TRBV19 ASTTTISYNEQF
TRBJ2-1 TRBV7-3 ASSFLANYNEQF
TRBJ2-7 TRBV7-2 ASSPLLAGRTYEQY
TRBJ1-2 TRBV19 ASTPWGVGQIYGYT
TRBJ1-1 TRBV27 ASSLSTTGDTEAF
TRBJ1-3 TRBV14 ASSLRDRFFGNTIY
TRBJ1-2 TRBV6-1 ASSLAGYGYT
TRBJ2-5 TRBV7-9 ASSWSSGLETQY
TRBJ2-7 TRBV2 ASSNPSGTRPYEQY
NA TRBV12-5 ASGLVTGSTYEQY
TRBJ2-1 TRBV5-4 ASSTWTAISYNEQF
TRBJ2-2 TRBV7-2 ASSSPGGGELF
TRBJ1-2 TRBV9 ASSATAPPNYGYT
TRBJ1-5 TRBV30 AWSPRTGNPPQH
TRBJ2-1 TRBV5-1 ASSLSAEGNEQF
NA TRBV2 ASKSRTSGSYEQY
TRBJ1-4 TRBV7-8 ASSPGFRSATNEKLF
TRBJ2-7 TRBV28 ASRRGQYYEQY
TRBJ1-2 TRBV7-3 ASSESPGQGRLSGYT
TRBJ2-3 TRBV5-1 ASSLVPGPDTQY
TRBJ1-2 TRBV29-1 SVEDYKTGRYGYT
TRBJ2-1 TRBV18 ASSPGTGTSGNNEQF
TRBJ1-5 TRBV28 ASSPGVRRGLRNQPQH
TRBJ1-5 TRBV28 ASSSGGQPQH
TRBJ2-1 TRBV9 ASSEPGLAGLNEQF
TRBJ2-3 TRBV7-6 ASSLDGAPTDTQY
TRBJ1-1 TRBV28 ASTTQGHTEAF
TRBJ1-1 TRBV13 ASSLAWEKVKAF
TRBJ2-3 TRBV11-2 ASRPAGPDTQY
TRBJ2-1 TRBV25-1 ASTLGTGWANEQF
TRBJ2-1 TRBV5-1 ASSPVRGPISYNEQF
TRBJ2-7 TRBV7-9 ASSDSGRKSSYEQY
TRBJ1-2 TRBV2 ASSLTGTGGVNGYT
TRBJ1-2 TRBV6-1 ASSERMGGPRDRVIGGYT
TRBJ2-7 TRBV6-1 ASSSYRDRVGEQY
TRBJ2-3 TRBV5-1 ASSLASRRTDTQY
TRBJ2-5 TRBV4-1 ASSQYGTGGRETQY
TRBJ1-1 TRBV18 ASSPRGGNTEAF
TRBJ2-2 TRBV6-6 ASSPTGGNTGELF
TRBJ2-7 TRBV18 ASSPPSRGVYEQY
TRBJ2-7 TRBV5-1 ASSLEGARTYEQY
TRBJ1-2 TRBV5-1 ASSLVSFTQTNYGYT
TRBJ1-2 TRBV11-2 ASNGQGNYGYT